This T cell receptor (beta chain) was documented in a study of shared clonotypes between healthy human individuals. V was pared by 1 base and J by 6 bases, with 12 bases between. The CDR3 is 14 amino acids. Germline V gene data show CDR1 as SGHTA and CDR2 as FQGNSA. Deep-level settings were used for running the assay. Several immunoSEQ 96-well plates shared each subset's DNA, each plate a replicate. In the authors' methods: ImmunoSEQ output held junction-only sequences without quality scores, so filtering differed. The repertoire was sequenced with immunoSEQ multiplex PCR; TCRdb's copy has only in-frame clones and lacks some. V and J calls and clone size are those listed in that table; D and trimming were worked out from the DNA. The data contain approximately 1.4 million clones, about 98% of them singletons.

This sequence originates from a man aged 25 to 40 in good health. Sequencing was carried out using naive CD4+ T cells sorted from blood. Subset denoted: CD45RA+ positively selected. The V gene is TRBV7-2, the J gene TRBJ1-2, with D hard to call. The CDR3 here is CASSLVTQSHGYTF. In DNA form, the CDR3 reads TGTGCCAGCAGCTTAGTTACCCAGAGTCATGGCTACACCTTC.